One sample yielded the 8 T cell receptor beta chains listed below, sequenced in a study of cytomegalovirus exposure and HLA in healthy donors. 60 Vbeta and 13 Jbeta primers were used in PCR. Clones were read by immunoSEQ multiplex PCR, and TCRdb kept only the in-frame ones, dropping some. The sample contains over 85,000 clones, over 65% of which appear only once. Sequenced input: PBMCs. The receptor set was obtained from a man between 35 and 55 years old in good health and CMV-seronegative.

The J gene is TRBJ2-1, the V gene TRBV10-1; 12 positions agree with TRBD2. Germline lookup yields CDR1 WNHNN and CDR2 SYGVQD (reference sequence). This CDR3 has 14 amino acids. V dropped 4 bases and J dropped 7; count of bases not matched to a gene: 2. DNA of the CDR3: TGCGCCAGCAGTGCTAGCGGGGGGGCAAATGAGCAGTTCTTC. Its translation is CASSASGGANEQFF.

The chain carries TRBV6-1 and TRBJ1-6; TRBD1 is a possible D gene (6 bases). Per the germline V gene, CDR1 is MNHNS and CDR2 is SASEGT. Trimming shortened V by 4 bases and J by 9 bases, and 16 bases separated the two germline ends. This CDR3 has 15 amino acids. The CDR3 loop reads CASSAQGRISSPLHF. CDR3 bases: TGTGCCAGCAGTGCTCAGGGGCGCATCAGTTCACCCCTCCACTTT.

This chain connects TRBV6-1 to TRBJ1-1, with D maybe TRBD1 (5 bases). This CDR3 contains 15 residues. Germline CDR1 and CDR2: MNHNS and SASEGT. Trimming pared 4 bases from V and 0 bases from J, leaving 12 bases between. CDR3 bases: TGTGCCAGCAGTGGGGACTCCCTCTTGAACACTGAAGCTTTCTTT. Protein product: CASSGDSLLNTEAFF.

This clone was seen a handful of times. The chain recombines TRBV19 with TRBJ1-6; possibly TRBD1 for D (6 bases). The V and J ends lost 4 bases and 7 bases respectively, with 11 bases between them. The V gene's germline CDR1 is LNHDA and CDR2 SQIVND (reference sequence). This CDR3 is 14 amino acids long. CDR3 bases: TGTGCCAGTAGTACAGGGGCCCCGAATTCACCCCTCCACTTT. Its translation is CASSTGAPNSPLHF.

The genes are TRBV30 and TRBJ1-2, with unresolved D. The germline V and J ends were trimmed by 2 bases and 7 bases, with 11 bases remaining between them. The germline CDR1 and CDR2 sequences are GTSNPN and SVGIG (reference sequence). CDR3 length equals 12 residues. The chain's CDR3 is CAWSFTDCGYTF. As DNA, the CDR3 is TGTGCCTGGAGTTTCACGGACTGTGGCTACACCTTC.

The chain links TRBV30 to TRBJ2-2, with D possibly being TRBD1 (6 bases). Trimming took 2 bases from V and 7 from J, leaving 11 bases between them. Germline values: CDR1 GTSNPN, CDR2 SVGIG (reference sequence). The CDR3 sequence is 13 residues long. The CDR3 sequence is CAWSKRGGGELFF. The CDR3 region has the DNA TGTGCCTGGAGTAAAAGAGGGGGCGGGGAGCTGTTTTTT.

The gene calls are TRBV9 and TRBJ1-1; 8 nucleotides align to TRBD1. Trimming cost V 4 bases and J 4 bases; bases outside gene matches: 3. The CDR3 consists of 13 residues. From germline, CDR1 is SGDLS and CDR2 YYNGEE. CDR3 loop: CASSPQGATEAFF. The CDR3 bases are TGTGCCAGCAGCCCCCAGGGGGCCACTGAAGCTTTCTTT. Full variable domain (rest looked up from reference TRBV9 and TRBJ1-1): DSGVTQTPKHLITATGQRVTLRCSPRSGDLSVYWYQQSLDQGLQFLIQYYNGEERAKGNILERFSAQQFPDLHSELNLSSLELGDSALYFCASSPQGATEAFFGQGTRLTVV.

The chain employs TRBV15 and TRBJ2-7; 7 bases match TRBD1. The CDR3 loop spans 17 amino acids. V shed 0 bases, J shed 6 bases, and the junction held 14 bases outside the gene matches. Germline V CDR1 and CDR2: LNHNV, YYDKDF (reference sequence). The DNA of the CDR3 is TGTGCCACCAGCAGAGATCATTGGGGACAGTCCGTCGGCGAGCAGTACTTC. It codes for CATSRDHWGQSVGEQYF. The full variable domain, in which reference TRBV15 and TRBJ2-7 provide the parts outside the CDR3, is DAMVIQNPRYQVTQFGKPVTLSCSQTLNHNVMYWYQQKSSQAPKLLFHYYDKDFNNEADTPDNFQSRRPNTSFCFLDIRSPGLGDTAMYLCATSRDHWGQSVGEQYFGPGTRLTVT.